This T cell receptor beta chain was profiled in a study of blood T cell repertoires in COVID-19. For the study at large: T cells, B-cell-depleted T cells, or PBMCs provided the cDNA or gDNA that served as material.

As originally analysed: It was from reference gene primer amplification that nucleated cell counts were estimated. The table came from immunoSEQ multiplex PCR; TCRdb's copy has only in-frame clones and leaves some out. V and J calls and clone size come straight from that table; D and trimming were deduced from the DNA. The sample has approximately 120,000 clones; roughly 79% are singletons. This clone has just one count. This receptor was identified in a human donor in a cohort sampled during active COVID-19. Sequencing input: peripheral blood.

CDR3: CASSLMGGQGSPLHF. The CDR3 coding sequence is TGTGCCAGCAGCTTGATGGGGGGGCAGGGCTCACCCCTCCACTTT. The chain carries TRBV5-6 and TRBJ1-6; D might be TRBD1 (6 bases). The CDR3 extends over 15 amino acids. Germline V gives CDR1 SGHDT, CDR2 YYEEEE. Trimming stripped 1 base from V and 10 bases from J, with 15 bases between.